Listed below are T cell receptor beta chains from one sample, sequenced in a study of T cell changes during pregnancy in multiple sclerosis. Some clones are missing from TCRdb's copy, which holds only in-frame ones; the method was immunoSEQ multiplex PCR. The profile shows tens of thousands of clones, roughly 94% of them singletons. Sample: CD4+ T cells from peripheral blood mononuclear cells, taken in the third trimester of pregnancy. These TCRs come from a female donor with multiple sclerosis, enrolled in a pregnancy study. Each CDR3 is given without its conserved first and last residue. Size is stated for part of the rows, as once, few or many counts, or as a class when the clone is expanded.

clone_size: .; v_call: TRBV10-2; cdr3_length: 12; cdr3_aa: ASINPLGNNEQF
clone_size: once; v_call: TRBV19; cdr3_length: 13; cdr3_aa: ASSIGQGSNYGYT
clone_size: .; v_call: TRBV5-1; cdr3_length: 11; cdr3_aa: ASSWTGGYEQY
clone_size: .; v_call: TRBV7-2; cdr3_length: 14; cdr3_aa: ASSHRRVSGANVLT
clone_size: .; v_call: TRBV2; cdr3_length: 9; cdr3_aa: ATRIGLEEF
clone_size: .; v_call: TRBV7-2; cdr3_length: 11; cdr3_aa: ASGVVGSNEQY
clone_size: .; v_call: TRBV28; cdr3_length: 14; cdr3_aa: ASSRGVKSGANVLT
clone_size: .; v_call: TRBV4-1; cdr3_length: 13; cdr3_aa: ASSLPQGGGSGYT
clone_size: .; v_call: TRBV7-9; cdr3_length: 12; cdr3_aa: ASSTDSPEQPQH
clone_size: .; v_call: TRBV27; cdr3_length: 11; cdr3_aa: ASRQGPAYGYT
clone_size: .; v_call: TRBV6-1; cdr3_length: 10; cdr3_aa: ASGLRTYEQY
clone_size: .; v_call: TRBV4-2; cdr3_length: 14; cdr3_aa: ASSQDRERNTDTQY
clone_size: .; v_call: TRBV19; cdr3_length: 13; cdr3_aa: ASSIGFQEGQPQH
clone_size: .; v_call: TRBV19; cdr3_length: 13; cdr3_aa: ASSPRQGMGNEQF
clone_size: once; v_call: TRBV5-6; cdr3_length: 15; cdr3_aa: ASSLTGGSINYNEQF
clone_size: .; v_call: TRBV23-1; cdr3_length: 11; cdr3_aa: ATPRGSSYEQY
clone_size: .; v_call: TRBV19; cdr3_length: 11; cdr3_aa: ASSDRVADTQY
clone_size: .; v_call: TRBV19; cdr3_length: 14; cdr3_aa: ASSRATGGGIDTQY
clone_size: .; v_call: TRBV5-1; cdr3_length: 14; cdr3_aa: ASTPGSSVVVETQY
clone_size: .; v_call: TRBV27; cdr3_length: 12; cdr3_aa: ASRPGQGEGEQY
clone_size: .; v_call: TRBV25-1; cdr3_length: 13; cdr3_aa: ASSESRGGPYEQY
clone_size: .; v_call: TRBV10-3; cdr3_length: 12; cdr3_aa: AISEMGGEGAQY
clone_size: few; v_call: TRBV7-2; cdr3_length: 12; cdr3_aa: ASSLRPQRGEQY
clone_size: once; v_call: TRBV18; cdr3_length: 14; cdr3_aa: ASSPVGTVRGNEQY
clone_size: once; v_call: TRBV18; cdr3_length: 11; cdr3_aa: ASSPYGGTEAF
clone_size: .; v_call: TRBV19; cdr3_length: 13; cdr3_aa: ASSAQGIGNQPQH
clone_size: .; v_call: TRBV12-5; cdr3_length: 11; cdr3_aa: ASGLATGGEQF
clone_size: .; v_call: TRBV10-3; cdr3_length: 12; cdr3_aa: AISTLAGPYEQY
clone_size: .; v_call: TRBV7-8; cdr3_length: 11; cdr3_aa: ASSHGLAGEQY
clone_size: .; v_call: TRBV28; cdr3_length: 14; cdr3_aa: ASSSQTGKVSQPQH
clone_size: .; v_call: TRBV6-1; cdr3_length: 18; cdr3_aa: ASSEHWTLAGDVIGNEQF
clone_size: .; v_call: TRBV6-5; cdr3_length: 11; cdr3_aa: ASLGQGAGEQY
clone_size: .; v_call: TRBV19; cdr3_length: 15; cdr3_aa: ASADATSGGGYNEQF
clone_size: .; v_call: TRBV5-1; cdr3_length: 12; cdr3_aa: ASSLEGANQPQH
clone_size: once; v_call: TRBV5-6; cdr3_length: 10; cdr3_aa: ASSLGKYEQY
clone_size: .; v_call: TRBV5-1; cdr3_length: 14; cdr3_aa: ASSLLFTRGTDTQY
clone_size: .; v_call: TRBV30; cdr3_length: 14; cdr3_aa: AWSLSGSLSSETQY
clone_size: .; v_call: TRBV5-1; cdr3_length: 14; cdr3_aa: ASSLISGGLDYGYT
clone_size: .; v_call: TRBV6-4; cdr3_length: 13; cdr3_aa: ASSLGQEGFQPQH
clone_size: .; v_call: TRBV19; cdr3_length: 9; cdr3_aa: ASSITGTQY
clone_size: .; v_call: TRBV7-8; cdr3_length: 15; cdr3_aa: ASSQNLAGDGTDTQY
clone_size: .; v_call: TRBV27; cdr3_length: 14; cdr3_aa: ASSATLQQFNYGYT
clone_size: .; v_call: TRBV5-1; cdr3_length: 14; cdr3_aa: ASSLFGGTSAETQY
clone_size: .; v_call: TRBV28; cdr3_length: 12; cdr3_aa: ASSRRTSTYEQY
clone_size: .; v_call: TRBV13; cdr3_length: 20; cdr3_aa: ASSLGPTSGVWREPSYNEQF
clone_size: .; v_call: TRBV9; cdr3_length: 12; cdr3_aa: ASSAGSQINIQY
clone_size: .; v_call: TRBV6-1; cdr3_length: 13; cdr3_aa: ASSEALAGGGEQF
clone_size: few; v_call: TRBV19; cdr3_length: 14; cdr3_aa: ASSNLAGDLYNEQF
clone_size: once; v_call: TRBV28; cdr3_length: 12; cdr3_aa: ASSDSGRADTQY
clone_size: .; v_call: TRBV6-1; cdr3_length: 15; cdr3_aa: ASSEFGRGHKNTEAF
clone_size: once; v_call: TRBV5-1; cdr3_length: 12; cdr3_aa: ASSATGGWNEQF
clone_size: .; v_call: TRBV28; cdr3_length: 14; cdr3_aa: ASSLIVAGGLETQY
clone_size: .; v_call: TRBV10-1; cdr3_length: 11; cdr3_aa: ASSQNEGNEQF
clone_size: .; v_call: TRBV6-5; cdr3_length: 13; cdr3_aa: ASSRDRAMNTEAF
clone_size: .; v_call: TRBV18; cdr3_length: 13; cdr3_aa: ASSPATGSSYEQY